This TCR beta chain was identified in a study of blood T cells in healthy people across ages. Study context: Template switching caught about one barcoded beta molecule for each two T cells.

Trimming stripped 3 bases from V and 2 bases from J, with 12 bases between. The CDR3 length is 15 residues. Looked up from germline, CDR1 is SEHNR and CDR2 is FQNEAQ (reference sequence). Combining a sample-barcoded 5' primer with a J-beta primer mix, a second PCR ran for roughly 7 to 12 cycles. Each CDR3 protein is one row after TCRdb ran MiXCR on the 5' RACE reads. The sample contains roughly 640,000 distinct CDR3 sequences, approximately 30% of which appear only once. Sequencing used blood. The TCR comes from a woman at least 80 years old in good health. This chain links TRBV7-9 with TRBJ2-3, with D perhaps TRBD1 (6 bases). CDR3 region: CASSFPTGITDTQYF. CDR3 in DNA: TGTGCCAGCAGCTTTCCGACAGGCATCACAGATACGCAGTATTTT.